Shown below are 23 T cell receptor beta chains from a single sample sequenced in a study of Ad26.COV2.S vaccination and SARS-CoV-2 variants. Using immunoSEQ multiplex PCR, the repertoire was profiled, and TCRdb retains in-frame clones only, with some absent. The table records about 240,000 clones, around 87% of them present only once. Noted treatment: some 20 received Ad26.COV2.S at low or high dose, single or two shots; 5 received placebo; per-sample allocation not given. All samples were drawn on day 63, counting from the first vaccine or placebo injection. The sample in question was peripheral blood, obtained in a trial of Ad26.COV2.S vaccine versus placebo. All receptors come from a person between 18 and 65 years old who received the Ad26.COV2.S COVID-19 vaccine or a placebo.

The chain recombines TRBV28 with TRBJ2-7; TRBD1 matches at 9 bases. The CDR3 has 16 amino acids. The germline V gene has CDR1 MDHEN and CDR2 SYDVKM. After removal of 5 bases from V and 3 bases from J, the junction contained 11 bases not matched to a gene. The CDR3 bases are TGTGCCAGCAGTACCACAGGGGGCATGCTCAGCTACGAGCAGTACTTC. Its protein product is CASSTTGGMLSYEQYF.

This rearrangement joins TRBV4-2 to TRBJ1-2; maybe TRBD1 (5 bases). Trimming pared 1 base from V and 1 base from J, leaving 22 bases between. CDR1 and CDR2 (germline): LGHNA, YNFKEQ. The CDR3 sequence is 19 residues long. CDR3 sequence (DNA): TGTGCCAGCAGCCAAGCCTCGCAGGGCAGGAAATCAGTTAACTATGGCTACACCTTC. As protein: CASSQASQGRKSVNYGYTF.

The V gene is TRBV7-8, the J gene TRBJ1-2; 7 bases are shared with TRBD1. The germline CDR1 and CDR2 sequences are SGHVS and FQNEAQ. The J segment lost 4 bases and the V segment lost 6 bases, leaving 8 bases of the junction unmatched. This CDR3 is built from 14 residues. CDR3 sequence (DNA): TGTGCCAGCAGGGGTACCGGGACAGCCTATGGCTACACCTTC. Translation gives CASRGTGTAYGYTF.

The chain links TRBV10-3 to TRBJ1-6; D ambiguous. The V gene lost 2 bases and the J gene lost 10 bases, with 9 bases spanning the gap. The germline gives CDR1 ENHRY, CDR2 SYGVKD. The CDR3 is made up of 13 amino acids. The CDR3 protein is CAISEGVGSPLHF. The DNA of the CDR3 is TGTGCCATCAGTGAGGGGGTAGGCTCACCCCTCCACTTT.

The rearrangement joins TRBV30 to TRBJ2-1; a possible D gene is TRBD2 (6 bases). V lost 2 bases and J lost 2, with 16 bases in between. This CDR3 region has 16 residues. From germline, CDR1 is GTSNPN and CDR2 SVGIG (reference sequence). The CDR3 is CAWSRRPRGAYNEQFF. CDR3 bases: TGTGCCTGGAGTCGCCGACCACGCGGGGCCTACAATGAGCAGTTCTTC.

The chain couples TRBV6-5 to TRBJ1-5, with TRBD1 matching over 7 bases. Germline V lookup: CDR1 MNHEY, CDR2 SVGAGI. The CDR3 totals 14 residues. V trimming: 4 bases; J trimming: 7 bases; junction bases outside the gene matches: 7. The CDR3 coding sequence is TGTGCCAGCAGTTCCGGACAGGCGGGACAGCCCCAGCATTTT. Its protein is CASSSGQAGQPQHF.

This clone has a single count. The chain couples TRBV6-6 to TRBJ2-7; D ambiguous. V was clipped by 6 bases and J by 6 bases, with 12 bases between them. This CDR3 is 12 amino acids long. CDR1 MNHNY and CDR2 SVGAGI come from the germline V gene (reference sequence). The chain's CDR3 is CASSRAPPEQYF. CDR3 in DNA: TGTGCCAGCAGCCGGGCCCCTCCCGAGCAGTACTTC.

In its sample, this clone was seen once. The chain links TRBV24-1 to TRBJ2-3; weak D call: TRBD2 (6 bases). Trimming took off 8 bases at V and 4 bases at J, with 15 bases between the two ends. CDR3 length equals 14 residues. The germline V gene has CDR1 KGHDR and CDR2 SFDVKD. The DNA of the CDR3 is TGTGCCACCACCACCGGCAGGGAGGCAGATACGCAGTATTTT. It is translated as CATTTGREADTQYF.

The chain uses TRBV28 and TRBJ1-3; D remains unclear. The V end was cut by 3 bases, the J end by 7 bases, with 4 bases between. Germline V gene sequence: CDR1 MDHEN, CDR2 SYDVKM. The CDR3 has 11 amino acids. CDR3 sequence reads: CASSFFNTIYF. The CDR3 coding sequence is TGTGCCAGCAGTTTTTTTAACACCATATATTTT.

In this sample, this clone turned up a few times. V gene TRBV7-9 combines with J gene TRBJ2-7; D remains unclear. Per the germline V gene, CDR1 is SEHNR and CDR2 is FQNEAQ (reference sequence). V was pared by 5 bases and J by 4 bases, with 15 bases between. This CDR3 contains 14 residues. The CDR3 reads CASSQAINPYEQYF. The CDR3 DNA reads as TGTGCCAGCAGCCAAGCGATAAACCCGTACGAGCAGTACTTC. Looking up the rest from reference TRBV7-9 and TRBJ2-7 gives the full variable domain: DTGVSQNPRHKITKRGQNVTFRCDPISEHNRLYWYRQTLGQGPEFLTYFQNEAQLEKSRLLSDRFSAERPKGSFSTLEIQRTEQGDSAMYLCASSQAINPYEQYFGPGTRLTVT.

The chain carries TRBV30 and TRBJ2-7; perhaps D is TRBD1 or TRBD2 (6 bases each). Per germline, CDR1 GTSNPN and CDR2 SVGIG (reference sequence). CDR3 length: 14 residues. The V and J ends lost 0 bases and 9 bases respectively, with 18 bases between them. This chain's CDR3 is CAWSVSFVGGGQYF. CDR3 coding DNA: TGTGCCTGGAGTGTAAGCTTTGTCGGGGGCGGGCAGTACTTC.

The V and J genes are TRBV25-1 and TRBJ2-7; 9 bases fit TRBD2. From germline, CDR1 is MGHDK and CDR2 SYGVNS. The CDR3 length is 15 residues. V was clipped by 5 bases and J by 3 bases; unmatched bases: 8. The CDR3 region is CASSHSSGVSYEQYF. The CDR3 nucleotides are TGTGCCAGCAGTCACTCTAGCGGGGTAAGCTACGAGCAGTACTTC.

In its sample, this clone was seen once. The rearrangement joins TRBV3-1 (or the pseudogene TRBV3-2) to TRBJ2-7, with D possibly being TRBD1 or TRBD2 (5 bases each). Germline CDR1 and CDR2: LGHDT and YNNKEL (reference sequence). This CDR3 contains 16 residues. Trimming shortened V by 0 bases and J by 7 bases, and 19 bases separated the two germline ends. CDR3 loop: CASSQDWATRGGEQYF. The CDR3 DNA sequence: TGTGCCAGCAGCCAAGATTGGGCGACTCGGGGCGGTGAGCAGTACTTC.

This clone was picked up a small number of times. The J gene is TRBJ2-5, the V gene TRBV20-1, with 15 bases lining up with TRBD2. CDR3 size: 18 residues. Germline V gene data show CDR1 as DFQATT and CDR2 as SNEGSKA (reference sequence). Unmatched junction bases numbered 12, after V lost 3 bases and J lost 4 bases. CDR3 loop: CSASSGGLAGGRGETQYF. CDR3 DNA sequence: TGCAGTGCTAGTAGCGGAGGACTAGCGGGAGGGCGGGGAGAGACCCAGTACTTC.

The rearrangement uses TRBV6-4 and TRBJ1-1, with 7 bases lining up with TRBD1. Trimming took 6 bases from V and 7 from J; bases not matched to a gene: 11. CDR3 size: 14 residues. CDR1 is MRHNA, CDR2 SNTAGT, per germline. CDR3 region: CASSASGQLYEAFF. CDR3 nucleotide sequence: TGTGCCAGCAGCGCGTCGGGACAGCTTTATGAAGCTTTCTTT.

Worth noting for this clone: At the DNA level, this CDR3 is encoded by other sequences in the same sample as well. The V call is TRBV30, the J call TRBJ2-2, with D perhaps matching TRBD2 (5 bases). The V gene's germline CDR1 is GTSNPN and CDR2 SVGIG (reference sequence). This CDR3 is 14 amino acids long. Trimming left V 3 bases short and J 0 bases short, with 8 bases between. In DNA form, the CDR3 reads TGTGCCTGGAGGGCCGGGGCGAACACCGGGGAGCTGTTTTTT. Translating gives CAWRAGANTGELFF.

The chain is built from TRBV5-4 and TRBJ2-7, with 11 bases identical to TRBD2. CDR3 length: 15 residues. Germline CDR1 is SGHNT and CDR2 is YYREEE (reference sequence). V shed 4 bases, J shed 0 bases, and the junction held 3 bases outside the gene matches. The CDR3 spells CASSPGLAGSYEQYF. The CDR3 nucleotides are TGTGCCAGCAGCCCCGGACTAGCGGGCTCCTACGAGCAGTACTTC.

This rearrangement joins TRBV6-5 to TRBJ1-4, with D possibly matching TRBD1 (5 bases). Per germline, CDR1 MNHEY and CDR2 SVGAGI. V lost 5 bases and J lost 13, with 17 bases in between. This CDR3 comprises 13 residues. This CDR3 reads CASSPLTGEGLFF. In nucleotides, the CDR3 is TGTGCCAGCAGTCCGTTAACGGGGGAGGGACTGTTTTTT.

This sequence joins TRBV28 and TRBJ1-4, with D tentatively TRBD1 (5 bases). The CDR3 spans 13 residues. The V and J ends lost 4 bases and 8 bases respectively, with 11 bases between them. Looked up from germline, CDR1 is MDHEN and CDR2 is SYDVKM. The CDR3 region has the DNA TGTGCCAGCAGTTGGGGGACGTGGGAAAAACTGTTTTTT. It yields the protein CASSWGTWEKLFF.

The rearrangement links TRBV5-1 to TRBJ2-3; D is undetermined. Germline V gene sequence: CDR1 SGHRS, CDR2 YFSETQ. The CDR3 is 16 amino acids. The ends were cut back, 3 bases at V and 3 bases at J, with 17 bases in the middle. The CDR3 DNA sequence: TGCGCCAGCAGCTCGGTCCCGGGCCGTGGGACAGATACGCAGTATTTT. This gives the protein CASSSVPGRGTDTQYF.

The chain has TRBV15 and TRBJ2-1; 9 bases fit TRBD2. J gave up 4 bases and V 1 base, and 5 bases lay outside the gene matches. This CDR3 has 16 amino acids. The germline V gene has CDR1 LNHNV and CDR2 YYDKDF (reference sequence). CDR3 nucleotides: TGTGCCACCAGCAGAGCCGGGACTAGCAAATACAATGAGCAGTTCTTC. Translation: CATSRAGTSKYNEQFF.

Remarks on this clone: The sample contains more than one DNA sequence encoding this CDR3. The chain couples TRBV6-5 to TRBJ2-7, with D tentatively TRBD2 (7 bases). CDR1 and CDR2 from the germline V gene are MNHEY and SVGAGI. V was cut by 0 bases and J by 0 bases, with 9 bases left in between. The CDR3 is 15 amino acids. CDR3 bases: TGTGCCAGCAGTTACTCGGGGGGGGCCTCCTACGAGCAGTACTTC. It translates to CASSYSGGASYEQYF.

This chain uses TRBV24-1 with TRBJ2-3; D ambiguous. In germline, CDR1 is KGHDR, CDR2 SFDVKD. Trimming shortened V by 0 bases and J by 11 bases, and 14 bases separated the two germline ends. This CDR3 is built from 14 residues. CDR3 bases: TGTGCCACCAGTGATTTGTCAGATACGGATGGGCAGTATTTT. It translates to CATSDLSDTDGQYF.